This entry features one T cell receptor beta chain sequence. No antigen is known for it. The data were taken from a study of regulatory T cells in long-lasting Graves disease. As for time point: persistent/refractory GD, antithyroid drugs over 5 years with positive TRAb. From PBMCs, RNA was extracted and then used to make the TCR library. Study-wide results and limits: Preferential use of TRBV28, TRBJ1-2 and TRBJ2-5 was seen in persistent disease. Having only a small sample size may have limited accuracy. TCR diversity was lower in persistent than newly diagnosed Graves' disease.

Investigators prepared the TCR beta libraries by applying iRepertoire HTBI primers and Arm-PCR of CDR3 regions. One entry per CDR3 protein, called by TCRdb with MiXCR from the multiplex PCR reads. Altogether about 460,000 distinct CDR3 sequences are present, roughly 22% being singletons, with the ten largest covering over 10%. This CDR3 region has 13 residues. In germline, CDR1 is MNHNS, CDR2 SASEGT. V lost 10 bases and J lost 5, with 17 bases in between. The chain links TRBV6-1 to TRBJ2-5, with D perhaps TRBD2 (5 bases). Specimen: peripheral blood mononuclear cells (PBMCs), collected when the disease was refractory, from a patient treated with antithyroid drugs. This clonotype originated in a female donor with Graves disease. The CDR3 spells CATKAEGSETQYF. The CDR3 DNA sequence: TGTGCCACCAAAGCGGAAGGGAGTGAGACCCAGTACTTC.